The 11 T cell receptor beta chains listed next were all sequenced from one sample in a study of blood T cell repertoires in COVID-19 (dated by TCRdb to about 2020). Library creation used the immunoSEQ multiplex PCR assay. As stored in TCRdb, this immuneACCESS dataset retains in-frame rearrangements with V and J assigned. A fraction of the clones does not appear; measured against another copy, unresolved V genes explain less than half of the discrepancy, and the remainder lacks a known reason. Within this sample are some 120,000 clones, with more than 75% of them counted one time only. The biggest ten clones account for around 3.6% of the sample. Source material: peripheral blood. Receptor source: a man aged 45 to 65 with active COVID-19.

The chain is built from TRBV5-1 and TRBJ2-6, with D possibly matching TRBD1 (6 bases). CDR1 and CDR2 from the germline V gene are SGHRS and YFSETQ. The ends were cut back, 4 bases at V and 0 bases at J, with 14 bases in the middle. The CDR3 spans 17 residues. The CDR3 coding sequence is TGCGCCAGCAGCCTACTAGGACAGTACTCTGGGGCCAACGTCCTGACTTTC. Translating gives CASSLLGQYSGANVLTF.

This clone was seen just once. V is TRBV7-9 and J is TRBJ2-7; D might be TRBD1 (6 bases). Trimming took off 6 bases at V and 2 bases at J, with 11 bases between the two ends. The CDR3 has 13 residues. The V gene's germline CDR1 is SEHNR and CDR2 FQNEAQ (reference sequence). CDR3 DNA: TGTGCCAGCAGACGCGGACAGACCTACGAGCAGTACTTC. It is translated as CASRRGQTYEQYF.

The chain has TRBV4-1 and TRBJ2-3; 9 bases map to TRBD2. CDR3 length: 17 residues. Germline-derived CDR1 and CDR2 are MGHRA and YSYEKL. V was pared by 3 bases and J by 2 bases, with 9 bases of the junction left unmatched. CDR3 loop: CASSQLPLAGATDTQYF. The CDR3 DNA is TGCGCCAGCAGCCAGCTACCGTTAGCGGGAGCCACAGATACGCAGTATTTT.

The chain combines TRBV4-1 with TRBJ1-2; maybe TRBD1 (5 bases). This CDR3 has 15 amino acids. Trimming pared 3 bases from V and 7 bases from J, leaving 18 bases between. Germline V lookup: CDR1 MGHRA, CDR2 YSYEKL. The CDR3 sequence: CASSQTPDTVFGYTF. CDR3 nucleotides: TGCGCCAGCAGCCAGACCCCGGACACGGTCTTTGGCTACACCTTC.

This clone is medium-sized by share. The V call is TRBV5-5, the J call TRBJ2-7; 7 positions agree with TRBD1. The CDR3 length is 16 residues. Germline loops: CDR1 SGHKS, CDR2 YYEKEE (reference sequence). V gave up 3 bases and J gave up 4 bases; unmatched junction bases: 13. The CDR3 bases are TGTGCCAGCAGCTCTCTTCTCGAGGGGGCGCAGTACGAGCAGTACGTC. This encodes CASSSLLEGAQYEQYV.

V gene TRBV5-4 combines with J gene TRBJ1-1; D ambiguous. This CDR3 has 11 amino acids. Germline V gives CDR1 SGHNT, CDR2 YYREEE (reference sequence). Trimming pared 1 base from V and 11 bases from J, leaving 9 bases between. This CDR3 is CASSLLPGAFF. As DNA, the CDR3 is TGTGCCAGCAGCTTGTTACCGGGGGCTTTCTTT.

The J gene is TRBJ2-1, the V gene TRBV9; D perhaps matches TRBD1 (6 bases). CDR1 is SGDLS and CDR2 is YYNGEE in the germline V gene. This CDR3 is built from 14 residues. V lost 4 bases to trimming and J lost 6 bases, with 14 bases between them. DNA of the CDR3: TGTGCCAGCAGCTCAATTACAGGGCCCAATGAGCAGTTCTTC. Translation gives CASSSITGPNEQFF.

This clone was seen a handful of times. The V gene is TRBV21-1, the J gene TRBJ2-2; the DNA was not used to check the table's D call, TRBD1. TRBV21-1 corresponds to a pseudogene. The length of the CDR3 is 15 residues. CDR3: CASRTGTGATGELFF. DNA of the CDR3: TGTGCCAGCAGGACCGGGACAGGGGCCACCGGGGAGCTGTTTTTT.

The CDR3 bases are TGTGCCAGCAGCTTGTTGGGACTAGCGGGGGGGACCGGGGAGCTGTTTTTT. It yields the protein CASSLLGLAGGTGELFF. The V call is TRBV5-4, the J call TRBJ2-2; 16 bases map to TRBD2. The germline V gene has CDR1 SGHNT and CDR2 YYREEE (reference sequence). The CDR3 sequence is 17 residues long. The junction had 2 bases not matched to a gene; V was cut back by 1 base and J by 5 bases.

This chain uses TRBV19 with TRBJ1-2; 10 bases line up with TRBD1. This CDR3 region has 14 residues. J lost 8 bases, V lost 5 bases, and 8 bases had no gene match. Germline CDR1 is LNHDA and CDR2 is SQIVND (reference sequence). CDR3 protein: CASSHSDRGNGYTF. The CDR3 DNA is TGTGCCAGTAGTCACTCGGACAGGGGGAACGGCTACACCTTC.

V and J are TRBV4-1 and TRBJ2-3; the D gene is possibly TRBD2 (5 bases). Germline CDR1 MGHRA, CDR2 YSYEKL. The CDR3 contains 14 residues. V gave up 3 bases and J gave up 2 bases, with 9 bases separating them. CDR3 region: CASSQREYTDTQYF. Here the CDR3 DNA reads TGCGCCAGCAGCCAGAGGGAGTACACAGATACGCAGTATTTT.